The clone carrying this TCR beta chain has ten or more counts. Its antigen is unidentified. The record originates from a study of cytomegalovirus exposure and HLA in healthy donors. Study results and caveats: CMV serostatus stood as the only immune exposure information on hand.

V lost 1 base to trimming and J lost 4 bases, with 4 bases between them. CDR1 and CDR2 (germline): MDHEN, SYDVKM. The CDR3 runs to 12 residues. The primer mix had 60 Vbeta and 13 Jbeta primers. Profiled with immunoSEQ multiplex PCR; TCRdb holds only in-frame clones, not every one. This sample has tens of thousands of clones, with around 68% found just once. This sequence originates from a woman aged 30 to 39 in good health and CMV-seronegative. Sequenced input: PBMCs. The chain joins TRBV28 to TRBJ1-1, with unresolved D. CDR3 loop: CASSLSITEAFF. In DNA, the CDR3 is TGTGCCAGCAGTTTATCAATCACTGAAGCTTTCTTT.